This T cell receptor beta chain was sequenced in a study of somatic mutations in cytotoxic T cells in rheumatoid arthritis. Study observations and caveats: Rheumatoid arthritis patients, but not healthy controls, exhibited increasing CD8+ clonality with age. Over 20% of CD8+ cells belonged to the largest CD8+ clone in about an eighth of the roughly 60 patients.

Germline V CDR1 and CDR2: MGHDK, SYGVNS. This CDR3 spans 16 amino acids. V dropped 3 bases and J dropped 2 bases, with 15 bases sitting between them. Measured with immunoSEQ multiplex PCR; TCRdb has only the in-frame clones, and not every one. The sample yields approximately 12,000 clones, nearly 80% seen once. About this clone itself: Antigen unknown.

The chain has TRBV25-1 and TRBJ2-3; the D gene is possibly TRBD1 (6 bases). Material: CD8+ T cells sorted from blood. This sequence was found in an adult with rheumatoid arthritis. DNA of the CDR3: TGTGCCAGCAGTGATCTCCAACAGGGTCCCACAGATACGCAGTATTTT. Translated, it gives CASSDLQQGPTDTQYF.